These 6 T cell receptor beta chains were all obtained from the same sample, sequenced in a study of blood T cell repertoires in COVID-19. Assay used: immunoSEQ multiplex PCR; TCRdb lists only in-frame clones, some missing. The sample has almost 200,000 clones, 85% seen once; the top ten hold 0.9% to 0.95%. Sequencing was performed on peripheral blood. These TCRs come from a man between 60 and 70 years old with COVID-19, enrolled during active disease.

This clone was seen just once. This rearrangement joins TRBV2 to TRBJ2-1, with a weak D call TRBD1 (7 bases). Trimming took 7 bases from V and 12 from J, leaving 16 bases between them. The CDR3 spans 12 residues. The germline gives CDR1 SNHLY, CDR2 FYNNEI. CDR3 protein: CASNGGRDRQFF. In DNA, the CDR3 is TGTGCCAGCAACGGGGGCCGGGACAGGCAGTTCTTC.

The CDR3 coding sequence is TGTGCCAGCTCTCCAACTCAGGGTCCGGACATTCATTTT. Its protein is CASSPTQGPDIHF. This rearrangement joins TRBV18 to TRBJ1-5; weak D call: TRBD1 (5 bases). V lost 6 bases to trimming and J lost 16 bases, with 22 bases between them. CDR1 and CDR2 (germline): KGHSH, LQKENI. The CDR3 is made up of 13 amino acids.

This chain joins TRBV5-1 and TRBJ2-5; D possibly corresponds to TRBD1 (6 bases). The CDR3 totals 13 residues. CDR1 is SGHRS, CDR2 YFSETQ, per germline. Trimming stripped 4 bases from V and 1 base from J, with 8 bases between. This chain's CDR3 is CASSADSQETQYF. The CDR3 region has the DNA TGCGCCAGCAGCGCGGACAGCCAAGAGACCCAGTACTTC. Supplemented by reference TRBV5-1 and TRBJ2-5, the full variable domain reads KAGVTQTPRYLIKTRGQQVTLSCSPISGHRSVSWYQQTPGQGLQFLFEYFSETQRNKGNFPGRFSGRQFSNSRSEMNVSTLELGDSALYLCASSADSQETQYFGPGTRLLVL.

The J gene is TRBJ1-5, the V gene TRBV7-9; 9 positions agree with TRBD1. CDR3 length equals 14 residues. The germline gives CDR1 SEHNR, CDR2 FQNEAQ (reference sequence). The J segment lost 5 bases and the V segment lost 5 bases, leaving 4 bases of the junction unmatched. This CDR3 reads CASSPGQGYQPQHF. The CDR3 region has the DNA TGTGCCAGCAGCCCGGGACAGGGCTATCAGCCCCAGCATTTT.

The chain combines TRBV9 with TRBJ1-3; D uncertain. V was pared by 4 bases and J by 0 bases, with 11 bases between. This CDR3 is built from 15 residues. Germline CDR1 and CDR2: SGDLS and YYNGEE. CDR3 sequence (DNA): TGTGCCAGCAGCCCCTCGGGGTACTCTGGAAACACCATATATTTT. As protein: CASSPSGYSGNTIYF.

There are a few counts of this clone. The V gene is TRBV28, the J gene TRBJ2-7, with 10 positions matching TRBD1. After removal of 5 bases from V and 9 bases from J, the junction contained 16 bases not matched to a gene. Germline V gene data show CDR1 as MDHEN and CDR2 as SYDVKM. The CDR3 runs 16 residues. The CDR3 bases are TGTGCCAGCAGTCCCTCAGGGGACAGGGGATTAAGGGGGCAGTACTTC. The encoded protein is CASSPSGDRGLRGQYF. Supplemented by reference TRBV28 and TRBJ2-7, the full variable domain reads DVKVTQSSRYLVKRTGEKVFLECVQDMDHENMFWYRQDPGLGLRLIYFSYDVKMKEKGDIPEGYSVSREKKERFSLILESASTNQTSMYLCASSPSGDRGLRGQYFGPGTRLTVT.